The source of this T cell receptor (beta chain) is a study of circulating and synovial CD4+ cells in juvenile arthritis. Whole-study results and caveats: Traditional Vbeta family usage analysis missed the pathogenic-like versus bulk difference. Measured synovium overlap likely understates the true shared repertoire. T cell genome counts differed by at least an order of magnitude between CPL and CD4 samples. Compared with bulk blood, circulating pathogenic-like lymphocytes shared substantially more CDR3 sequences with synovial T cells.

Assay used: immunoSEQ multiplex PCR; TCRdb lists only in-frame clones, some missing. Of 25,000 to 35,000 clones listed, around 93% are singletons. For this clone: What it recognizes is unknown.

J lost 9 bases, V lost 4 bases, and 2 bases had no gene match. CDR1 is SGHDT, CDR2 YYEEEE, per germline. This CDR3 contains 13 residues. The source material was CD4+ T cells from blood. This TCR derives from a human donor with juvenile idiopathic arthritis. The chain has TRBV5-6 and TRBJ2-7, with 15 bases identical to TRBD2. The DNA for the CDR3 is TGTGCCAGCAGCCCGGGACTAGCGGGAGGGCAGTACTTC. Translated, it gives CASSPGLAGGQYF.